These T cell receptor beta chains were read from a single sample in a study of vaccination effects on CD4 cells after COVID-19. Profiled with immunoSEQ multiplex PCR; TCRdb holds only in-frame clones, not every one. The sample contains 40,000 or so clones, 65% to 85% of which appear only once. For these TCRs, the target antigens are not known. The sample in question was CD4+ T cells from PBMCs cultured without peptide, obtained before COVID-19 vaccination. The receptors derive from a human donor who received a COVID-19 vaccine. The CDR3 runs from the conserved cysteine through the conserved F or W. A D gene is named only where the DNA matches it firmly. Clone size is stated in some rows and not others, as once, few, many or a class when expanded.

j_call	d_call	v_call	clone_size	cdr3_aa	cdr3_nt
TRBJ2-7	NA	TRBV7-9	NA	CASSPGLYEQYF	TGTGCCAGCAGCCCGGGACTTTACGAGCAGTACTTC
TRBJ2-2	NA	TRBV2	NA	CATRGTSNTGELFF	TGTGCCACCCGAGGGACTTCGAACACCGGGGAGCTGTTTTTT
TRBJ2-5	TRBD1	TRBV5-6	NA	CASSLGGAGRGLTETQYF	TGTGCCAGCAGCTTGGGCGGGGCGGGCAGGGGGCTTACAGAGACCCAGTACTTC
TRBJ1-5	NA	TRBV28	NA	CASSTGPQPQHF	TGTGCCAGCAGTACAGGCCCTCAGCCCCAGCATTTT
TRBJ1-2	NA	TRBV28	few	CASSLPLTAGFYGYTF	TGTGCCAGCAGTTTACCCCTGACCGCAGGTTTTTATGGCTACACCTTC
TRBJ1-5	NA	TRBV6-5	NA	CASGQEANQPQHF	TGTGCCAGCGGGCAGGAGGCAAATCAGCCCCAGCATTTT
TRBJ1-4	NA	TRBV7-9	NA	CASSFSGAGGNEKLFF	TGTGCCAGCAGCTTTTCAGGGGCAGGTGGTAATGAAAAACTGTTTTTT
TRBJ1-1	NA	TRBV28	NA	CASSSPGHWENTEAFF	TGTGCCAGCAGCTCCCCGGGTCATTGGGAGAACACTGAAGCTTTCTTT
TRBJ2-3	NA	TRBV2	once	CASSFRDGGTDTQYF	TGTGCCAGCAGCTTCCGGGATGGGGGCACAGATACGCAGTATTTT
TRBJ2-3	TRBD2	TRBV7-9	NA	CASSFLAGGTDTQYF	TGTGCCAGCAGCTTCCTAGCGGGGGGCACAGATACGCAGTATTTT
TRBJ2-2	NA	TRBV5-5	NA	CASSLVGERGTGELFF	TGTGCCAGCAGCTTGGTGGGGGAGCGCGGAACCGGGGAGCTGTTTTTT
TRBJ2-7	NA	TRBV5-1	once	CASSSGTYEQYF	TGCGCCAGCAGCTCGGGCACCTACGAGCAGTACTTC
TRBJ1-6	TRBD1	TRBV28	NA	CASSSHGQGWSNSPLHF	TGTGCCAGCAGCTCCCATGGACAGGGGTGGTCGAATTCACCCCTCCACTTT
TRBJ2-3	NA	TRBV1	NA	CTSSQAPSGGRGDTQYF	TGCACCAGCAGCCAAGCCCCATCGGGGGGAAGGGGGGATACGCAGTATTTT
TRBJ1-5	NA	TRBV6-5	NA	CASSPGAWQPQHF	TGTGCCAGCAGTCCGGGGGCATGGCAGCCCCAGCATTTT
TRBJ1-2	NA	TRBV10-2	NA	CASSERRKYGYTF	TGCGCCAGCAGTGAAAGACGGAAATATGGCTACACCTTC
TRBJ1-1	NA	TRBV7-9	few	CASSLPLVATEAFF	TGTGCCAGCAGCTTACCTCTTGTGGCCACTGAAGCTTTCTTT
TRBJ2-7	NA	TRBV28	NA	CASSFTRQHYEQYF	TGTGCCAGCAGTTTTACCCGACAGCACTACGAGCAGTACTTC
TRBJ1-1	NA	TRBV19	NA	CASSTTGNTEAFF	TGTGCCAGTAGTACCACAGGGAACACTGAAGCTTTCTTT
TRBJ2-1	NA	TRBV10-3	once	CASGGNEQFF	TGTGCCTCCGGCGGCAATGAGCAGTTCTTC
TRBJ1-2	NA	TRBV28	NA	CASSSFGVAYGYTF	TGTGCCAGCAGTTCCTTCGGGGTAGCCTATGGCTACACCTTC
TRBJ1-3	NA	TRBV3-1/TRBV3-2	NA	CASSHGGTPSGNTIYF	TGTGCCAGCAGTCACGGGGGGACACCTTCTGGAAACACCATATATTTT
TRBJ2-3	TRBD2	TRBV27	NA	CASSLFRWEGRTDTQYF	TGTGCCAGCAGTCTATTCCGGTGGGAGGGGCGCACAGATACGCAGTATTTT
TRBJ2-1	TRBD2	TRBV7-2	NA	CASSTRLAGGNNEQFF	TGTGCCAGCAGCACGCGACTAGCGGGGGGGAACAATGAGCAGTTCTTC
TRBJ1-2	NA	TRBV19	few	CASSIPGGYTF	TGTGCCAGTAGTATTCCAGGGGGCTACACCTTC
TRBJ2-7	NA	TRBV4-1	NA	CASSPGQLGSYEQYF	TGCGCCAGCAGCCCCGGACAGCTCGGCTCCTACGAGCAGTACTTC
TRBJ1-1	NA	TRBV10-3	NA	CAISDRSGVEAFF	TGTGCCATCAGTGATAGATCTGGGGTTGAAGCTTTCTTT
TRBJ1-3	TRBD1	TRBV6-5	NA	CASSQRGRWDTIYF	TGTGCCAGCAGTCAAAGGGGGCGTTGGGACACCATATATTTT
TRBJ2-3	NA	TRBV2	NA	CASRSLADTQYF	TGTGCCAGCAGATCCTTAGCAGATACGCAGTATTTT